Given below is one TCR beta chain in context. Antigen unknown. Sequence at one end of the junction differs from germline and may be a read error. Sorting of the five patients' CD4+ cells gave CD25+CD127- cells as the output. Investigators sorted PBMCs to obtain both CD4+ and CD8+ T cells. This record belongs to a study of CD8+ T cells in alopecia areata. Extracted RNA was reverse transcribed, and the resulting cDNA served as sequencing template. Produced via immunoSEQ multiplex PCR; TCRdb's table is partial and in-frame only. The sample lists some 20,000 clones, approximately 60% occurring once. Study outcomes and limitations: Lesional scalp exceeded normal scalp in clonality, especially in alopecia totalis/universalis.

Germline V CDR1 and CDR2: SGHTA, FQGNSA. The CDR3 extends over 13 amino acids. The source of this sequence is a human donor with alopecia areata. Material for sequencing was CD4+ Tregs sorted from blood. The gene calls are TRBV7-2 and TRBJ1-2, with a weak D call TRBD1 (5 bases). The CDR3 DNA reads TGTGCCAGCAGCTTAGGAAGACAGTATGGCAACACCTTC. Protein product: CASSLGRQYGNTF.